The 28 T cell receptor beta chains given below trace back to one sample, sequenced in a study of blood T cell repertoires in COVID-19. This table comes from immunoSEQ multiplex PCR, and its TCRdb copy is limited to in-frame clones, with some not included. The sample consists of around 75,000 clones, more than 85% of them appearing once. The sample taken for sequencing was peripheral blood. The receptors originated from a man aged 55 to 70 with acute or convalescent COVID-19.

The rearrangement uses TRBV5-4 and TRBJ2-2, with 8 bases fitting TRBD2. CDR1 SGHNT and CDR2 YYREEE come from the germline V gene (reference sequence). The CDR3 totals 16 residues. The junction had 5 bases not matched to a gene; V was cut back by 0 bases and J by 4 bases. CDR3 nucleotide sequence: TGTGCCAGCAGCTTGGGAACGGGGGGGCCCACCGGGGAGCTGTTTTTT. Protein: CASSLGTGGPTGELFF.

The chain uses TRBV12-5 and TRBJ2-5; tentative D call: TRBD1 (5 bases). The CDR3 sequence is 17 residues long. Germline-derived CDR1 and CDR2 are LGHNT and FRNRAP. V was pared by 8 bases and J by 4 bases, with 26 bases between. CDR3 residues: CASPARALTCSGETQYF. CDR3 nucleotides: TGTGCTAGTCCCGCCAGGGCCCTAACTTGCTCCGGAGAGACCCAGTACTTC.

The rearrangement uses TRBV5-1 and TRBJ1-2; a weak D match, TRBD1 (6 bases). CDR3 length equals 12 residues. In germline, CDR1 is SGHRS, CDR2 YFSETQ. V was trimmed by 8 bases and J by 5 bases, leaving 13 bases between them. DNA of the CDR3: TGCGCCAGTTCCCGGGACATGTATGGCTACACCTTC. Translation gives CASSRDMYGYTF.

V usage is TRBV5-1 and J usage is TRBJ1-3, with D maybe TRBD1 (5 bases). CDR1 and CDR2 from the germline V gene are SGHRS and YFSETQ. The CDR3 sequence is 14 residues long. V lost 4 bases and J 1 base, leaving 9 bases between the germline ends. The CDR3 DNA reads TGCGCCAGCAGCATCTCAGGGTCTGGAAACACCATATATTTT. The encoded protein is CASSISGSGNTIYF.

The rearrangement joins TRBV18 to TRBJ1-6; TRBD1 is a possible D gene (5 bases). Trimming stripped 3 bases from V and 7 bases from J, with 13 bases between. The CDR3 sequence is 15 residues long. In germline, CDR1 is KGHSH, CDR2 LQKENI. CDR3 protein: CASSPGGHPNSPLHF. The CDR3 DNA reads as TGTGCCAGCTCACCGGGCGGACACCCAAATTCACCCCTCCACTTT.

The chain couples TRBV7-3 to TRBJ2-7; no clear D. The CDR3 has 15 residues. V shed 1 base and J shed 2 bases, with 12 bases lying between them. Germline V gene data show CDR1 as SGHTA and CDR2 as FQGTGA. The CDR3 loop is CASSLRPSGTYEQYF. CDR3 DNA: TGTGCCAGCAGCTTAAGACCTAGTGGCACCTACGAGCAGTACTTC.

This clone appeared once. This rearrangement joins TRBV19 to TRBJ1-1, with D tentatively TRBD1 (5 bases). The CDR3 is 15 amino acids. Germline lookup yields CDR1 LNHDA and CDR2 SQIVND (reference sequence). The V and J ends lost 5 bases and 0 bases respectively, with 13 bases between them. The DNA of the CDR3 is TGTGCCAGTAGTGCCGGGGGACCTCTGAACACTGAAGCTTTCTTT. Residues: CASSAGGPLNTEAFF.

This chain uses TRBV5-1 with TRBJ1-6; D not certain. The V end was cut by 3 bases, the J end by 8 bases, with 12 bases between. This CDR3 contains 14 residues. In germline, CDR1 is SGHRS, CDR2 YFSETQ. In DNA, the CDR3 is TGCGCCAGCAGCTCCCAGACGGGTCATTCACCCCTCCACTTT. As protein: CASSSQTGHSPLHF.

This clone was found many times. V is TRBV9 and J is TRBJ1-3; D perhaps matches TRBD1 (5 bases). The CDR3 length is 15 residues. Trimming pared 2 bases from V and 4 bases from J, leaving 13 bases between. CDR1 SGDLS and CDR2 YYNGEE come from the germline V gene. Here the CDR3 reads CASSVSKGSGNTIYF. In DNA, the CDR3 is TGTGCCAGCAGCGTTTCTAAGGGGTCCGGAAACACCATATATTTT.

This chain uses TRBV6-4 with TRBJ2-1, with 13 bases matching TRBD2. CDR3 length: 19 amino acids. V lost 4 bases to trimming and J lost 2 bases; unmatched junction nucleotides: 11. Germline CDR1 is MRHNA and CDR2 is SNTAGT. DNA of the CDR3: TGTGCCAGCAGTGCTACTAGCGGGAGGGCCGAAGGTCCCTACAATGAGCAGTTCTTC. Encoded protein: CASSATSGRAEGPYNEQFF.

The chain recombines TRBV23-1 with TRBJ2-2; TRBD1 matches 7 bases. TRBV23-1 is placed among ORFs of uncertain function. The CDR3 runs to 17 residues. Trimming took 4 bases from V and 1 from J; bases not matched to a gene: 9. Here the CDR3 DNA reads TGCGCCAGCAGTCCGGGTTCGGACAGGAAGAACACCGGGGAGCTGTTTTTT. This codes for CASSPGSDRKNTGELFF.

The CDR3 is CASSELTYDSYEQYF. The CDR3, as DNA: TGTGCCAGCAGTGAACTCACATACGACTCCTACGAGCAGTACTTC. The J gene is TRBJ2-7, the V gene TRBV2; D is ambiguous. Germline-derived CDR1 and CDR2 are SNHLY and FYNNEI. V was clipped by 2 bases and J by 0 bases, with 11 bases between them. This CDR3 spans 15 amino acids.

This chain links TRBV6-1 with TRBJ2-7, with D perhaps matching TRBD2 (6 bases). The V and J ends lost 8 bases and 0 bases respectively, with 8 bases between them. The CDR3 is made up of 12 amino acids. CDR1 MNHNS and CDR2 SASEGT come from the germline V gene. The CDR3 spells CASDGGSYEQYF. The CDR3 DNA reads as TGTGCCAGCGACGGGGGCTCCTACGAGCAGTACTTC.

The chain has TRBV7-3 and TRBJ2-1, with 9 bases fitting TRBD2. The CDR3 contains 13 residues. With V trimmed by 8 bases and J by 8 bases, 7 bases remained unmatched. CDR1 SGHTA and CDR2 FQGTGA come from the germline V gene. The CDR3 bases are TGTGCCAGCGGGCTAGCGGGGACCCATGAGCAGTTCTTC. This gives the protein CASGLAGTHEQFF.

As regards this clone: This sample also contains other DNA sequences that code for the same CDR3. The CDR3 sequence is CASTPGGNQPQHF. CDR3 nucleotide sequence: TGTGCCAGCACCCCAGGTGGCAATCAGCCCCAGCATTTT. V gene TRBV12-3 or TRBV12-4 combines with J gene TRBJ1-5; D unresolved. V lost 7 bases to trimming and J lost 2 bases, with 9 bases between them. The length of the CDR3 is 13 residues.

The V and J genes are TRBV18 and TRBJ2-2; the match to TRBD1 covers 8 bases. The V gene end was trimmed by 3 bases and the J gene end by 3 bases; junction bases not matched to a gene: 9. The CDR3 contains 17 residues. The germline gives CDR1 KGHSH, CDR2 LQKENI. Here the CDR3 reads CASSPLGGQGYTGELFF. DNA of the CDR3: TGTGCCAGCTCACCCCTCGGCGGACAGGGTTACACCGGGGAGCTGTTTTTT.

The V and J genes are TRBV27 and TRBJ2-5, with TRBD1 as a possible D gene (6 bases). The CDR3 contains 15 residues. Trimming cost V 0 bases and J 2 bases, with 10 bases left between them. CDR1 is MNHEY and CDR2 is SMNVEV in the germline V gene (reference sequence). CDR3 sequence reads: CASSLSGQKQETQYF. CDR3 nucleotide sequence: TGTGCCAGCAGTTTATCTGGACAGAAACAAGAGACCCAGTACTTC.

The chain has TRBV12-3 or TRBV12-4 and TRBJ1-1, with TRBD1 matching over 8 bases. The ends lost 1 base at V and 7 bases at J; junction bases unmatched: 2. The CDR3 spans 13 residues. CDR3 DNA sequence: TGTGCCAGCAGTTTAGGGACAGGGCTTGAAGCTTTCTTT. Residues: CASSLGTGLEAFF.

This chain connects TRBV2 to TRBJ1-5; 11 bases are shared with TRBD1. The CDR3 is made up of 14 amino acids. V was clipped by 7 bases and J by 7 bases; unmatched bases: 6. In germline, CDR1 is SNHLY, CDR2 FYNNEI. CDR3 coding DNA: TGTGCCAGCAATTTGGACAGGGGGCACCAGCCCCAGCATTTT. Its translation is CASNLDRGHQPQHF. The full variable domain, completed using reference TRBV2 and TRBJ1-5, is EPEVTQTPSHQVTQMGQEVILRCVPISNHLYFYWYRQILGQKVEFLVSFYNNEISEKSEIFDDQFSVERPDGSNFTLKIRSTKLEDSAMYFCASNLDRGHQPQHFGDGTRLSIL.

The V and J genes are TRBV5-1 and TRBJ2-3, with TRBD2 matching 9 bases. Per the germline V gene, CDR1 is SGHRS and CDR2 is YFSETQ. The length of the CDR3 is 16 residues. Losses at the gene ends were 1 base for V and 1 base for J; bases not matched to a gene: 4. The CDR3 DNA is TGCGCCAGCAGCTTGTATCAGCGGGGGGGCACAGATACGCAGTATTTT. It encodes CASSLYQRGGTDTQYF.

The chain employs TRBV4-2 and TRBJ2-2; TRBD2 matches at 9 bases. The CDR3 is 17 amino acids. J gave up 0 bases and V 1 base, and 3 bases lay outside the gene matches. The germline CDR1 and CDR2 sequences are LGHNA and YNFKEQ. The CDR3 reads CASSQGVAGANTGELFF. For the CDR3, the DNA is TGTGCCAGCAGCCAAGGGGTAGCGGGAGCGAACACCGGGGAGCTGTTTTTT.

CDR3 in DNA: TGCGCCAGCAGCCTACAGGGAGGGGATACGCAGTATTTT. It encodes CASSLQGGDTQYF. The rearrangement uses TRBV4-1 and TRBJ2-3; TRBD2 is a possible D gene (7 bases). Per the germline V gene, CDR1 is MGHRA and CDR2 is YSYEKL. The CDR3 runs 13 residues. Trimming cost V 4 bases and J 6 bases, with 11 bases left between them.

The chain is built from TRBV5-1 and TRBJ2-5, with 7 bases matching TRBD2. Trimming cost V 1 base and J 5 bases; bases outside gene matches: 5. The V gene's germline CDR1 is SGHRS and CDR2 YFSETQ. This CDR3 has 14 residues. The CDR3 coding sequence is TGCGCCAGCAGCTTGCAAGCGGGGTGGGAGACCCAGTACTTC. It is translated as CASSLQAGWETQYF.

The rearrangement uses TRBV7-9 and TRBJ1-2, with D perhaps TRBD1 (5 bases). Germline CDR1 reads SEHNR; CDR2 reads FQNEAQ (reference sequence). The CDR3 spans 13 residues. Trimming left V 5 bases short and J 8 bases short, with 15 bases between. The DNA of the CDR3 is TGTGCCAGCAGCCCGACAACCCAGGGCGGCTACACCTTC. Translation gives CASSPTTQGGYTF.

CDR3 residues: CASSVTGGEYGEAFF. In nucleotides, the CDR3 is TGCGCCAGCAGCGTTACAGGGGGGGAATATGGTGAAGCTTTCTTT. J is TRBJ1-1 and V is TRBV5-1; 8 positions match TRBD1. Germline loops: CDR1 SGHRS, CDR2 YFSETQ. This CDR3 comprises 15 residues. V was clipped by 4 bases and J by 7 bases; unmatched bases: 12.

The V gene is TRBV28, the J gene TRBJ2-1, with 8 bases that match TRBD1. The V and J ends lost 9 bases and 8 bases, in that order; junction bases with no gene match: 12. The CDR3 totals 14 residues. Germline V gives CDR1 MDHEN, CDR2 SYDVKM. The CDR3 reads CASSRQGMSHEQFF. CDR3 bases: TGTGCCAGTAGTAGACAGGGGATGTCCCATGAGCAGTTCTTC.

This chain connects TRBV27 to TRBJ2-1; 7 nucleotides align to TRBD2. The J segment lost 3 bases and the V segment lost 3 bases, leaving 5 bases of the junction unmatched. Germline V gene data show CDR1 as MNHEY and CDR2 as SMNVEV (reference sequence). The CDR3 is made up of 15 amino acids. CDR3 in amino acids: CASSLGLADYNEQFF. For the CDR3, the DNA is TGTGCCAGCAGTTTGGGGCTAGCGGACTACAATGAGCAGTTCTTC.

The chain is built from TRBV15 and TRBJ2-5; 10 nucleotides match TRBD2. The length of the CDR3 is 16 residues. Germline V gene lookup returns CDR1 LNHNV and CDR2 YYDKDF (reference sequence). Trimming cost V 2 bases and J 4 bases; bases outside gene matches: 7. Here the CDR3 DNA reads TGTGCCACCAGCAGATACTCTAGCGGGAGAGGAGAGACCCAGTACTTC. Translation gives CATSRYSSGRGETQYF.